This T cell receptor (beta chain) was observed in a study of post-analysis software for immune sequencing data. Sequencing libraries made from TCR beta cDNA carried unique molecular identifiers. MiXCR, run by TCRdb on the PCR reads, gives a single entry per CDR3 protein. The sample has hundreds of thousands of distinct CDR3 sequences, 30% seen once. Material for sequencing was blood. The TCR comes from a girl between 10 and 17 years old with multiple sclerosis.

The CDR3 DNA reads TGTGCCAGCAGCTTAAGAGCGGGGATCACAGATACGCAGTATTTT. It yields the protein CASSLRAGITDTQYF. The rearrangement links TRBV13 to TRBJ2-3; 7 bases are a match to TRBD2. Germline V gene data show CDR1 as PRHDT and CDR2 as FYEKMQ (reference sequence). The CDR3 has 15 amino acids. V lost 2 bases to trimming and J lost 2 bases; unmatched junction nucleotides: 4.